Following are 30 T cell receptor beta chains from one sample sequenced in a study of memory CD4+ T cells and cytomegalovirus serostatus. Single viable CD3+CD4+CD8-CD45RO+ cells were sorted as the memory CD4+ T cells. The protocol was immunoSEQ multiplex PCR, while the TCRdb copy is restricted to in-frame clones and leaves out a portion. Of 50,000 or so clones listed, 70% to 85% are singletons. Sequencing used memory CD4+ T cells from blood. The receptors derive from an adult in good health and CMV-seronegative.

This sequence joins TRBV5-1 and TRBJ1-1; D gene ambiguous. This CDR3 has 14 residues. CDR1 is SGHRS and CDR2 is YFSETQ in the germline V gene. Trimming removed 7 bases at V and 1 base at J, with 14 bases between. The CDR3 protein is CASRSLSQNTEAFF. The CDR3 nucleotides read TGCGCCAGCCGTTCCCTGTCACAGAACACTGAAGCTTTCTTT.

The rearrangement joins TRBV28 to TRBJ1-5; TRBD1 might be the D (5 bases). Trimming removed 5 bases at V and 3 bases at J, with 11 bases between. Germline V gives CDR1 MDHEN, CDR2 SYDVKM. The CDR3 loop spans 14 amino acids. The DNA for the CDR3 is TGTGCCAGCAGTATTCAGGGCCCCAATCAGCCCCAGCATTTT. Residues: CASSIQGPNQPQHF.

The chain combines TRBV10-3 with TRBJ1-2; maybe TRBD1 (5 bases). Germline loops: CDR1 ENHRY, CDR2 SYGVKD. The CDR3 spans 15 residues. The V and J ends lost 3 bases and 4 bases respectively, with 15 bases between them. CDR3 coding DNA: TGTGCCATCAGTGACTATGGGGGGACTTTCTATGGCTACACCTTC. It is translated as CAISDYGGTFYGYTF.

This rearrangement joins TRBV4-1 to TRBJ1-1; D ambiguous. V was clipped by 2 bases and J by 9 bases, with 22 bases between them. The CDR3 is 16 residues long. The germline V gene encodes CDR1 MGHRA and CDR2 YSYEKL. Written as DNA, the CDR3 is TGCGCCAGCAGCCAAACTAGATTGAGAAGCCTCGGTAAAGCTTTCTTT. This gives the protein CASSQTRLRSLGKAFF.

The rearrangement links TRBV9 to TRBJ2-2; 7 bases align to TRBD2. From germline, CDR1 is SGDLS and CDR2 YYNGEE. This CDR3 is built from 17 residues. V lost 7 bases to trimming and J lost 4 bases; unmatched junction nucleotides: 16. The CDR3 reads CASGDTSGGGPTGELFF. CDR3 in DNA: TGTGCCAGCGGAGACACTTCGGGCGGGGGACCCACCGGGGAGCTGTTTTTT.

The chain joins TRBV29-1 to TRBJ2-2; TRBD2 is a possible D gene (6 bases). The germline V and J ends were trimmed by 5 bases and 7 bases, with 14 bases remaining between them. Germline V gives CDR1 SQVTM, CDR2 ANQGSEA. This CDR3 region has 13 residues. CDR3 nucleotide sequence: TGCAGCGTTTTGGAGGGGCGGATCGGGGAGCTGTTTTTT. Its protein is CSVLEGRIGELFF.

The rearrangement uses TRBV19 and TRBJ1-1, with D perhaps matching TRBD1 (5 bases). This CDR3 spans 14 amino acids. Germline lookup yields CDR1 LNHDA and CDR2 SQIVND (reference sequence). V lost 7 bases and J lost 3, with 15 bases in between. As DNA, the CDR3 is TGTGCCAGTAAACCCAATGGGGGTCACACTGAAGCTTTCTTT. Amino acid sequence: CASKPNGGHTEAFF.

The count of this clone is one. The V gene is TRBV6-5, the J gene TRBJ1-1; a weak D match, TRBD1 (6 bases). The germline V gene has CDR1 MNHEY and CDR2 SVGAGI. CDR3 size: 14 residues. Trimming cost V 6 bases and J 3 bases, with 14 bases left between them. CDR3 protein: CASSPGTPDTEAFF. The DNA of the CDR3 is TGTGCCAGCAGCCCCGGGACACCCGACACTGAAGCTTTCTTT.

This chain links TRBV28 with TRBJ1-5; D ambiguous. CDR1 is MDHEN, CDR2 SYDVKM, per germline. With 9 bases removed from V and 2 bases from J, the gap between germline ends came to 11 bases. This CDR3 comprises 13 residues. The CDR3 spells CASVVGGNQPQHF. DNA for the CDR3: TGTGCCAGTGTGGTCGGTGGCAATCAGCCCCAGCATTTT.

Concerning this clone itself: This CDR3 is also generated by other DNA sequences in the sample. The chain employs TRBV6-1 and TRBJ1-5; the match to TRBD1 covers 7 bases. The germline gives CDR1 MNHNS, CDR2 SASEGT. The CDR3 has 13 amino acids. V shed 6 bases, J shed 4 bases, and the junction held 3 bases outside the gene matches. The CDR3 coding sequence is TGTGCCAGCAGCTTGACAGGGAATCAGCCCCAGCATTTT. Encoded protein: CASSLTGNQPQHF.

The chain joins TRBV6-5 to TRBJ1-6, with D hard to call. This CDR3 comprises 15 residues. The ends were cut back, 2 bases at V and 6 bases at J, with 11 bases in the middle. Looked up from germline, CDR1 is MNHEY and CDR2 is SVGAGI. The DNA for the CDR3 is TGTGCCAGCAGTTACGGGCAGGCCGGTAATTCACCCCTCCACTTT. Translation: CASSYGQAGNSPLHF.

CDR3 bases: TGTGCCAGCAGCTTGGAGCCCGGGACAGATACGCAGTATTTT. Its translation is CASSLEPGTDTQYF. The rearrangement joins TRBV5-4 to TRBJ2-3; D is unresolved. Trimming removed 0 bases at V and 3 bases at J, with 8 bases between. The V gene's germline CDR1 is SGHNT and CDR2 YYREEE (reference sequence). The CDR3 length is 14 residues.

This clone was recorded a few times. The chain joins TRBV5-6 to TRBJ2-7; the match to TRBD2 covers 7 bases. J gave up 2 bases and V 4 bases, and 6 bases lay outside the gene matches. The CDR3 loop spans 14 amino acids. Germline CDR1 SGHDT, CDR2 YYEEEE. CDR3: CASSPTSRPYEQYF. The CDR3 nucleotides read TGTGCCAGCAGCCCGACTAGCAGGCCCTACGAGCAGTACTTC.

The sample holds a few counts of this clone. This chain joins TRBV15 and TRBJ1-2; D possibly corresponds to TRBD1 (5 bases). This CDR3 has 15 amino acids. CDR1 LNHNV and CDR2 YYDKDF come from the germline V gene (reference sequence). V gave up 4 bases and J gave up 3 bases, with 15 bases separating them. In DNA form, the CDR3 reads TGTGCCACCAGCAAGAGGGGCGGGGGGTACTATGGCTACACCTTC. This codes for CATSKRGGGYYGYTF. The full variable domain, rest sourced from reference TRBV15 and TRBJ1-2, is DAMVIQNPRYQVTQFGKPVTLSCSQTLNHNVMYWYQQKSSQAPKLLFHYYDKDFNNEADTPDNFQSRRPNTSFCFLDIRSPGLGDTAMYLCATSKRGGGYYGYTFGSGTRLTVV.

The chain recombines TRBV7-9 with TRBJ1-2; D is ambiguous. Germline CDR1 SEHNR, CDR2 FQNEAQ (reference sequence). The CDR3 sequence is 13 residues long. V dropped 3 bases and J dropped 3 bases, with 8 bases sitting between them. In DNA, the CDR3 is TGTGCCAGCAGCTTGGGCGGACACTATGGCTACACCTTC. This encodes CASSLGGHYGYTF.

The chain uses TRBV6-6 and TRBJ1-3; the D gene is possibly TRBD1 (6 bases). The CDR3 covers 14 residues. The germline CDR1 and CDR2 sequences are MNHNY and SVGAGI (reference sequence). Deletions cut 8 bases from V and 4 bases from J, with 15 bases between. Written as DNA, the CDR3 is TGTGCCAGCGGCCAACAGGGACTCGGAAACACCATATATTTT. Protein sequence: CASGQQGLGNTIYF.

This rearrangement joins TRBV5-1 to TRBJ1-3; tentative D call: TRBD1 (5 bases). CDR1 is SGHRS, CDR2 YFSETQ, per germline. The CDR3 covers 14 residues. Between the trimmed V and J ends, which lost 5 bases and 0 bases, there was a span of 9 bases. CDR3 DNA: TGCGCCAGCAGGGGGACCGCCTCTGGAAACACCATATATTTT. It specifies CASRGTASGNTIYF.

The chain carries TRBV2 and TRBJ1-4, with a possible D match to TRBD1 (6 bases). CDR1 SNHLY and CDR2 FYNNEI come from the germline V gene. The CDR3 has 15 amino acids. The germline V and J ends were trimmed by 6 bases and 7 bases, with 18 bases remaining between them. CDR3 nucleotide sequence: TGTGCCAGCAGGGGACATCCCCTAAACGGTGAAAAACTGTTTTTT. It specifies CASRGHPLNGEKLFF.

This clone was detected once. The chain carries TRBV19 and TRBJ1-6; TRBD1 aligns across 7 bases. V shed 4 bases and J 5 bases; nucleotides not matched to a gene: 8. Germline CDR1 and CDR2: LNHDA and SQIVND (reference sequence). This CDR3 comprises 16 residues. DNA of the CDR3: TGTGCCAGTAGTAGCCTGGGGACAGCAAATAATTCACCCCTCCACTTT. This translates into CASSSLGTANNSPLHF.

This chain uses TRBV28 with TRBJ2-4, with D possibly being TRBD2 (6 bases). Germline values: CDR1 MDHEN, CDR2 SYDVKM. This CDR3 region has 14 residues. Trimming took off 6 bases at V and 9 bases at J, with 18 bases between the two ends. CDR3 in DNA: TGTGCCAGCAGGCGATCAGGAGACGGGAGCATTCAGTACTTC. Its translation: CASRRSGDGSIQYF.

In DNA, the CDR3 is TGCGCCAGCAGCTTGGGGAGTGACCAAGAGACCCAGTACTTC. Amino acids: CASSLGSDQETQYF. The chain combines TRBV5-1 with TRBJ2-5; no firm D call. This CDR3 has 14 residues. Between the trimmed V and J ends, which lost 0 bases and 0 bases, there was a span of 6 bases. Germline loops: CDR1 SGHRS, CDR2 YFSETQ.

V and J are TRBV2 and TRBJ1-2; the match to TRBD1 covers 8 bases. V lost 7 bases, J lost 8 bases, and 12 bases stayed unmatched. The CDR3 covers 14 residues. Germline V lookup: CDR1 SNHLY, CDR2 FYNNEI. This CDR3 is CASKTTGASRGYTF. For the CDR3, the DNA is TGTGCCAGCAAGACGACAGGGGCTAGTAGAGGCTACACCTTC.

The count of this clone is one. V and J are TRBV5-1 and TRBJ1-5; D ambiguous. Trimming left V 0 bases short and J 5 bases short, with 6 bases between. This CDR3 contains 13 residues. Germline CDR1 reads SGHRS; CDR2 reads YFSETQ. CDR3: CASSLDSDQPQHF. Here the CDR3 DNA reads TGCGCCAGCAGCTTGGACAGTGATCAGCCCCAGCATTTT.

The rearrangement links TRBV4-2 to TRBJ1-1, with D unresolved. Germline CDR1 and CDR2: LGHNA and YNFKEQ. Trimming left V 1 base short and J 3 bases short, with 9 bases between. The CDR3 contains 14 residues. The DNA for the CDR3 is TGTGCCAGCAGCCAAGGGGTGGGGTACACTGAAGCTTTCTTT. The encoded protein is CASSQGVGYTEAFF.

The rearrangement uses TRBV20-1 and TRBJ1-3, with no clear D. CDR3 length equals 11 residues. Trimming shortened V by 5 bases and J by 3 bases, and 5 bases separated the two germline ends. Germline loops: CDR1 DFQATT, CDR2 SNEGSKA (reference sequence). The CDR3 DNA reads TGCAGTGCTGGTCTTGGAAACACCATATATTTT. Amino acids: CSAGLGNTIYF.

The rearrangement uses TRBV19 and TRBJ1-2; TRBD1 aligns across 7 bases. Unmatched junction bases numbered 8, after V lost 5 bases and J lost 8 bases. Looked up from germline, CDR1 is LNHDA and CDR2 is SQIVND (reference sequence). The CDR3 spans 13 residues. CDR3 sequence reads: CASSPQGVVGYTF. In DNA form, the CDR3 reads TGTGCCAGTAGTCCCCAGGGGGTCGTCGGCTACACCTTC.

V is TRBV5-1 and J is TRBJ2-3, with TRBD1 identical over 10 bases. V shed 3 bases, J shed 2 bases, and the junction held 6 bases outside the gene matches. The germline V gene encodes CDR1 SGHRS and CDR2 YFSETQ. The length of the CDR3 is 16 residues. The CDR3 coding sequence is TGCGCCAGCAGCTCTGGACAGGGGGGATACACAGATACGCAGTATTTT. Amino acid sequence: CASSSGQGGYTDTQYF.

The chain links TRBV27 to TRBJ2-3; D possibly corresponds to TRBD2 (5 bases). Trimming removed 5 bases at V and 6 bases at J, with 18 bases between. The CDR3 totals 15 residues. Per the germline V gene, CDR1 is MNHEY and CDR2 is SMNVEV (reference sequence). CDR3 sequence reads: CASSPQTSRGDTQYF. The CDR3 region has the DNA TGTGCCAGCAGTCCCCAGACTTCCCGGGGTGATACGCAGTATTTT.

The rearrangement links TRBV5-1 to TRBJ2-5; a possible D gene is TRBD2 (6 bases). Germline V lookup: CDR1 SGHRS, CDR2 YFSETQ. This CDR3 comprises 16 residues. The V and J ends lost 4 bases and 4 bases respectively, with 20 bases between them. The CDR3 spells CASSPKLTGERETQYF. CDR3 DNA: TGCGCCAGCAGCCCTAAATTGACGGGGGAGAGAGAGACCCAGTACTTC. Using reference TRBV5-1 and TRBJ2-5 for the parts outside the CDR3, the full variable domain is KAGVTQTPRYLIKTRGQQVTLSCSPISGHRSVSWYQQTPGQGLQFLFEYFSETQRNKGNFPGRFSGRQFSNSRSEMNVSTLELGDSALYLCASSPKLTGERETQYFGPGTRLLVL.

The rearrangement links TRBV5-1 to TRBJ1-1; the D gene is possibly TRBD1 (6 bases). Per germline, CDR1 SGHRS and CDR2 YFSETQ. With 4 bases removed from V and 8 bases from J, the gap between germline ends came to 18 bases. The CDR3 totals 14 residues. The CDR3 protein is CASSMDSPSAEAFF. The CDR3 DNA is TGCGCCAGCAGCATGGACAGCCCGTCCGCCGAAGCTTTCTTT.